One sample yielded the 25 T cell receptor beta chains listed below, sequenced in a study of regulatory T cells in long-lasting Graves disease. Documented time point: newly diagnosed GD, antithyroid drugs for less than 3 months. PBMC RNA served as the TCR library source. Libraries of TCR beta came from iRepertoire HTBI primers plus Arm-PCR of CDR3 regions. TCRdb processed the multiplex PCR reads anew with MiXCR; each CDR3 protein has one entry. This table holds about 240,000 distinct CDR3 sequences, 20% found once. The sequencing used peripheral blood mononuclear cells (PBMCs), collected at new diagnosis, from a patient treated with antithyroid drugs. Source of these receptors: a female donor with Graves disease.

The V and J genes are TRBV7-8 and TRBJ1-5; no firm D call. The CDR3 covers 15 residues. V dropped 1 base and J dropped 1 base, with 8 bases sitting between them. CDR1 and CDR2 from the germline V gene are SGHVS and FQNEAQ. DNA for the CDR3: TGTGCCAGCAGCTTAGGTAGGATAAGCAATCAGCCCCAGCATTTT. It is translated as CASSLGRISNQPQHF. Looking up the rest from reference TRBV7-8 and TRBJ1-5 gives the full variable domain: GAGVSQSPRYKVAKRGQDVALRCDPISGHVSLFWYQQALGQGPEFLTYFQNEAQLDKSGLPSDRFFAERPEGSVSTLKIQRTQQEDSAVYLCASSLGRISNQPQHFGDGTRLSIL.

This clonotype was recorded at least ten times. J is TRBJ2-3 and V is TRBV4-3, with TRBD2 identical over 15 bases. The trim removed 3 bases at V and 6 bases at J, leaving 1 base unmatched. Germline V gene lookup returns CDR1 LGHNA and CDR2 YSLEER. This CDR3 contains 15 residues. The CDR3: CASSHGLAGGDTQYF. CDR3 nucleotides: TGCGCCAGCAGCCACGGACTAGCGGGGGGGGATACGCAGTATTTT.

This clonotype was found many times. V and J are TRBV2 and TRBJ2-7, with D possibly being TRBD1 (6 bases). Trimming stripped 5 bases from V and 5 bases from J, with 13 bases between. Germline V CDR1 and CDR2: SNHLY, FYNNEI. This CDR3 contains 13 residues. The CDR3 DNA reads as TGTGCCAGCAGTTTCGGCAGGGGCGACGAGCAGTACTTC. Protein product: CASSFGRGDEQYF.

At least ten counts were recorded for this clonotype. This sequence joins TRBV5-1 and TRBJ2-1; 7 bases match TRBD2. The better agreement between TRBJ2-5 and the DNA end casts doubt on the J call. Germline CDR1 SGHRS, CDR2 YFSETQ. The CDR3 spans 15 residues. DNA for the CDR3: TGCGCCAGCGCCAGACTAGCCCGGTCCCAAGAGACCCAGTACTTC. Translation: CASARLARSQETQYF.

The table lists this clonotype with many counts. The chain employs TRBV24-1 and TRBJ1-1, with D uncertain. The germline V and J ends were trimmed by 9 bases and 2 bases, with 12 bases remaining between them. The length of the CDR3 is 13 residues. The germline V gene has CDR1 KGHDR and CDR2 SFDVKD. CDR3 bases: TGTGCCACCGCGGCGCCGGGTAACACTGAAGCTTTCTTT. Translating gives CATAAPGNTEAFF.

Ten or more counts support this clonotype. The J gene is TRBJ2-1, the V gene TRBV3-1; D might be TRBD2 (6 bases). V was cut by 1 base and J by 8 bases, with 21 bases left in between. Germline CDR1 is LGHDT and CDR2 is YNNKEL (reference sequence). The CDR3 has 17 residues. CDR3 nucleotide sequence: TGTGCCAGCAGCCAAGCCCACCGGGCTAGTGAGCGGGATGAGCAGTTCTTC. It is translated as CASSQAHRASERDEQFF.

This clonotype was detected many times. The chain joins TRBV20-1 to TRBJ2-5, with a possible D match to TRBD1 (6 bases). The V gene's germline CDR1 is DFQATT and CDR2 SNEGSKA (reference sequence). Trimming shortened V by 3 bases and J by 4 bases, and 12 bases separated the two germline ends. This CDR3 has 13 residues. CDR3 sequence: CSARFSGVETQYF. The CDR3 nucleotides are TGCAGTGCTAGGTTTTCAGGGGTAGAGACCCAGTACTTC.

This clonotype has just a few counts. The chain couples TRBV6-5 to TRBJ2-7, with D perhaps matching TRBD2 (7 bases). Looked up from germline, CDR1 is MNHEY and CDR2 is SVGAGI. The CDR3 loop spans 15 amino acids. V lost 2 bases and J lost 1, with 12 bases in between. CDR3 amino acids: CASSYGRGPSYEQYF. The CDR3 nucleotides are TGTGCCAGCAGTTACGGGCGGGGGCCGTCCTACGAGCAGTACTTC.

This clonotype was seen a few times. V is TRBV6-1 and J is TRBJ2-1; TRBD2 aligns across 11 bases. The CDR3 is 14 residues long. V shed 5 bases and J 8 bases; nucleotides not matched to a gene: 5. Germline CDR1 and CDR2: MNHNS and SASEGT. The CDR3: CASSIAGGRDEQFF. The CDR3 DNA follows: TGTGCCAGCAGTATAGCGGGGGGGAGGGATGAGCAGTTCTTC.

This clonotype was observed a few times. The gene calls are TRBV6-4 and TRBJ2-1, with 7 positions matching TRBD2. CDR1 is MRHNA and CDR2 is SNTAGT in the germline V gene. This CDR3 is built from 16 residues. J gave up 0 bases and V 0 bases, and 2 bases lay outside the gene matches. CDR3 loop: CASSDSRGTSYNEQFF. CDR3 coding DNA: TGTGCCAGCAGTGACTCGCGGGGGACCTCCTACAATGAGCAGTTCTTC.

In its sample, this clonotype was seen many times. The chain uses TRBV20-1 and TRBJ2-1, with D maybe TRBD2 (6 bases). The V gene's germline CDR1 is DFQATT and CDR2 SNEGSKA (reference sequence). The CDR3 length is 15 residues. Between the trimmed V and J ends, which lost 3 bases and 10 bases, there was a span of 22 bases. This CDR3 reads CSASSGRGGGVEQFF. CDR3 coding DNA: TGCAGTGCTAGCTCCGGACGCGGAGGAGGGGTCGAGCAGTTCTTC.

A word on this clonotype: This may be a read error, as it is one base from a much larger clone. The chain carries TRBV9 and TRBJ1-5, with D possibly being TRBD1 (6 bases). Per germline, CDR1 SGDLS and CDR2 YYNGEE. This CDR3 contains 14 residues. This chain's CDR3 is CASSPGEGGQPLHF. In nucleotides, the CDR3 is TGTGCCAGCAGCCCTGGAGAGGGGGGTCAGCCCCTGCATTTT.

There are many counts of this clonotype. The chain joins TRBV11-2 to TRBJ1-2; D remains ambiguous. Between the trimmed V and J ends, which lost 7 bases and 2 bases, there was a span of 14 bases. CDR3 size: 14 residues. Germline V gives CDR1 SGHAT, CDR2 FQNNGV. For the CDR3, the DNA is TGTGCCAGCACCCCCAACCTAGCGAACTATGGCTACACCTTC. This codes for CASTPNLANYGYTF.

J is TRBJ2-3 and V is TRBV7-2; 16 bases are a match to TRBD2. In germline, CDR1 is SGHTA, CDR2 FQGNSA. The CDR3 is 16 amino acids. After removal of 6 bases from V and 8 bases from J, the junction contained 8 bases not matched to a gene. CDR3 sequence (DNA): TGTGCCAGCAGTTCAGGGACTAGCGGGGGGGCGGGTACGCAGTATTTT. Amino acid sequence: CASSSGTSGGAGTQYF.

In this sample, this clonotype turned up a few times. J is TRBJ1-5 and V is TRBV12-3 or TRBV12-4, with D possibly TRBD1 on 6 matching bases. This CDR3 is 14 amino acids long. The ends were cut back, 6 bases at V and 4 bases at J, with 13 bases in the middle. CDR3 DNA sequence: TGTGCCAGCAGGGGGGGGCAGATAAATCAGCCCCAGCATTTT. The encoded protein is CASRGGQINQPQHF.

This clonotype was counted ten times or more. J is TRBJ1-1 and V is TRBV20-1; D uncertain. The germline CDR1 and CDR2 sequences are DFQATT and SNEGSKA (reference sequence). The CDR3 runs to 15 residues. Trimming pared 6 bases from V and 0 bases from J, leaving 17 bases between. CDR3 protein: CSARRQWPMNTEAFF. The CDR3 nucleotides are TGCAGTGCGAGGCGGCAGTGGCCTATGAACACTGAAGCTTTCTTT.

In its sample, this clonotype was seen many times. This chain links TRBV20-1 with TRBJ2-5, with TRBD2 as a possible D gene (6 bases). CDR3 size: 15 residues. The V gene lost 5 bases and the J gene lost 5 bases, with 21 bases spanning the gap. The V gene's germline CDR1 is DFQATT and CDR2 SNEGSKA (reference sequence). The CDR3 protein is CSAFPGFGDLETQYF. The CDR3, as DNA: TGCAGTGCTTTTCCCGGGTTCGGGGACTTGGAGACCCAGTACTTC.

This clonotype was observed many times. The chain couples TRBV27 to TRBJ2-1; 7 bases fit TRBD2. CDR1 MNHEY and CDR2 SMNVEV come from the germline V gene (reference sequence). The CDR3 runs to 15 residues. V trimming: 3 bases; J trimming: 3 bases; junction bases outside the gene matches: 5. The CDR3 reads CASSFAGAGYNEQFF. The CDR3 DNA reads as TGTGCCAGCAGTTTCGCGGGAGCGGGCTACAATGAGCAGTTCTTC.

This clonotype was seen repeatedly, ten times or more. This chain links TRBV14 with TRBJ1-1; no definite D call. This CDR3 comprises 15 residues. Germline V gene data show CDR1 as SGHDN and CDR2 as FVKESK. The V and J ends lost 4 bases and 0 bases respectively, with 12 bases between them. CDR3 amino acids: CASSLKTVLNTEAFF. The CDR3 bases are TGTGCCAGCAGCCTTAAAACTGTATTGAACACTGAAGCTTTCTTT.

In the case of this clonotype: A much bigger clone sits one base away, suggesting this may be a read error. Here the CDR3 reads CASSLNFGGDSSTYNEQFF. CDR3 sequence (DNA): TGTGCCAGCAGCTTAAACTTCGGAGGCGACTCTTCAACCTACAATGAGCAGTTCTTC. This chain joins TRBV2 and TRBJ2-1, with a weak D call TRBD2 (5 bases). V was clipped by 6 bases and J by 2 bases, with 26 bases between them. The CDR3 loop spans 19 amino acids. The germline gives CDR1 SNHLY, CDR2 FYNNEI.

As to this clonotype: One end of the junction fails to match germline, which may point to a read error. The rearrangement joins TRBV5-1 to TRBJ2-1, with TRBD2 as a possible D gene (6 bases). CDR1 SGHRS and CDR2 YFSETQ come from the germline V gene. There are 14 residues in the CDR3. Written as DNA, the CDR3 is TGTGCCAGCAGCTTGGGGTGGGGGGTTTCTGAGCAGTTCTTC. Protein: CASSLGWGVSEQFF.

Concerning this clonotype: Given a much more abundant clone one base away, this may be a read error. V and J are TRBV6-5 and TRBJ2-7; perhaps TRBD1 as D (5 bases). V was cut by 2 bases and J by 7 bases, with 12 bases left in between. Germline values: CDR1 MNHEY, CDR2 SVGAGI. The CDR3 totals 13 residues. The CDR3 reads CASSYTQGLEQYF. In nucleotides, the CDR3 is TGTGCCAGCAGTTACACTCAGGGTCTTGAGCAGTACTTC.

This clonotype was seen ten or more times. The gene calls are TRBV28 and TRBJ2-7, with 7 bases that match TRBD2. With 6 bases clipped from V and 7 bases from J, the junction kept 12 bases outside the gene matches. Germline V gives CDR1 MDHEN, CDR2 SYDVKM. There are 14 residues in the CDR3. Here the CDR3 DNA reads TGTGCCAGCAGGCAAGCTAGCGGCCCCCCGGAGCAGTACTTC. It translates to CASRQASGPPEQYF. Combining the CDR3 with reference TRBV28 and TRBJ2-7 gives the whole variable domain DVKVTQSSRYLVKRTGEKVFLECVQDMDHENMFWYRQDPGLGLRLIYFSYDVKMKEKGDIPEGYSVSREKKERFSLILESASTNQTSMYLCASRQASGPPEQYFGPGTRLTVT.

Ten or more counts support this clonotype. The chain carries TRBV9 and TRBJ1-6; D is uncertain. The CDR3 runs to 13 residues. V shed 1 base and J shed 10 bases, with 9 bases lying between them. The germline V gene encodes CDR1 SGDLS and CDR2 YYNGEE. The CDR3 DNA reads TGTGCCAGCAGCGTAATGCCTGACTCACCCCTCCACTTT. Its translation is CASSVMPDSPLHF.

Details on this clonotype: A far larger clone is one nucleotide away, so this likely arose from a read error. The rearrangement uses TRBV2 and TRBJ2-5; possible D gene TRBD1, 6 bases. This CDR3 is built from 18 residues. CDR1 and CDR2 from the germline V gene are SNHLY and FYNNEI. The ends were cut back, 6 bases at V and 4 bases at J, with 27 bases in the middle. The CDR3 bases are TGTGCCAGCAGCTTCGTGGTAGTGGGAGTGGGGGCCCCAGAGACCCAGTACTTC. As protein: CASSFVVVGVGAPETQYF.